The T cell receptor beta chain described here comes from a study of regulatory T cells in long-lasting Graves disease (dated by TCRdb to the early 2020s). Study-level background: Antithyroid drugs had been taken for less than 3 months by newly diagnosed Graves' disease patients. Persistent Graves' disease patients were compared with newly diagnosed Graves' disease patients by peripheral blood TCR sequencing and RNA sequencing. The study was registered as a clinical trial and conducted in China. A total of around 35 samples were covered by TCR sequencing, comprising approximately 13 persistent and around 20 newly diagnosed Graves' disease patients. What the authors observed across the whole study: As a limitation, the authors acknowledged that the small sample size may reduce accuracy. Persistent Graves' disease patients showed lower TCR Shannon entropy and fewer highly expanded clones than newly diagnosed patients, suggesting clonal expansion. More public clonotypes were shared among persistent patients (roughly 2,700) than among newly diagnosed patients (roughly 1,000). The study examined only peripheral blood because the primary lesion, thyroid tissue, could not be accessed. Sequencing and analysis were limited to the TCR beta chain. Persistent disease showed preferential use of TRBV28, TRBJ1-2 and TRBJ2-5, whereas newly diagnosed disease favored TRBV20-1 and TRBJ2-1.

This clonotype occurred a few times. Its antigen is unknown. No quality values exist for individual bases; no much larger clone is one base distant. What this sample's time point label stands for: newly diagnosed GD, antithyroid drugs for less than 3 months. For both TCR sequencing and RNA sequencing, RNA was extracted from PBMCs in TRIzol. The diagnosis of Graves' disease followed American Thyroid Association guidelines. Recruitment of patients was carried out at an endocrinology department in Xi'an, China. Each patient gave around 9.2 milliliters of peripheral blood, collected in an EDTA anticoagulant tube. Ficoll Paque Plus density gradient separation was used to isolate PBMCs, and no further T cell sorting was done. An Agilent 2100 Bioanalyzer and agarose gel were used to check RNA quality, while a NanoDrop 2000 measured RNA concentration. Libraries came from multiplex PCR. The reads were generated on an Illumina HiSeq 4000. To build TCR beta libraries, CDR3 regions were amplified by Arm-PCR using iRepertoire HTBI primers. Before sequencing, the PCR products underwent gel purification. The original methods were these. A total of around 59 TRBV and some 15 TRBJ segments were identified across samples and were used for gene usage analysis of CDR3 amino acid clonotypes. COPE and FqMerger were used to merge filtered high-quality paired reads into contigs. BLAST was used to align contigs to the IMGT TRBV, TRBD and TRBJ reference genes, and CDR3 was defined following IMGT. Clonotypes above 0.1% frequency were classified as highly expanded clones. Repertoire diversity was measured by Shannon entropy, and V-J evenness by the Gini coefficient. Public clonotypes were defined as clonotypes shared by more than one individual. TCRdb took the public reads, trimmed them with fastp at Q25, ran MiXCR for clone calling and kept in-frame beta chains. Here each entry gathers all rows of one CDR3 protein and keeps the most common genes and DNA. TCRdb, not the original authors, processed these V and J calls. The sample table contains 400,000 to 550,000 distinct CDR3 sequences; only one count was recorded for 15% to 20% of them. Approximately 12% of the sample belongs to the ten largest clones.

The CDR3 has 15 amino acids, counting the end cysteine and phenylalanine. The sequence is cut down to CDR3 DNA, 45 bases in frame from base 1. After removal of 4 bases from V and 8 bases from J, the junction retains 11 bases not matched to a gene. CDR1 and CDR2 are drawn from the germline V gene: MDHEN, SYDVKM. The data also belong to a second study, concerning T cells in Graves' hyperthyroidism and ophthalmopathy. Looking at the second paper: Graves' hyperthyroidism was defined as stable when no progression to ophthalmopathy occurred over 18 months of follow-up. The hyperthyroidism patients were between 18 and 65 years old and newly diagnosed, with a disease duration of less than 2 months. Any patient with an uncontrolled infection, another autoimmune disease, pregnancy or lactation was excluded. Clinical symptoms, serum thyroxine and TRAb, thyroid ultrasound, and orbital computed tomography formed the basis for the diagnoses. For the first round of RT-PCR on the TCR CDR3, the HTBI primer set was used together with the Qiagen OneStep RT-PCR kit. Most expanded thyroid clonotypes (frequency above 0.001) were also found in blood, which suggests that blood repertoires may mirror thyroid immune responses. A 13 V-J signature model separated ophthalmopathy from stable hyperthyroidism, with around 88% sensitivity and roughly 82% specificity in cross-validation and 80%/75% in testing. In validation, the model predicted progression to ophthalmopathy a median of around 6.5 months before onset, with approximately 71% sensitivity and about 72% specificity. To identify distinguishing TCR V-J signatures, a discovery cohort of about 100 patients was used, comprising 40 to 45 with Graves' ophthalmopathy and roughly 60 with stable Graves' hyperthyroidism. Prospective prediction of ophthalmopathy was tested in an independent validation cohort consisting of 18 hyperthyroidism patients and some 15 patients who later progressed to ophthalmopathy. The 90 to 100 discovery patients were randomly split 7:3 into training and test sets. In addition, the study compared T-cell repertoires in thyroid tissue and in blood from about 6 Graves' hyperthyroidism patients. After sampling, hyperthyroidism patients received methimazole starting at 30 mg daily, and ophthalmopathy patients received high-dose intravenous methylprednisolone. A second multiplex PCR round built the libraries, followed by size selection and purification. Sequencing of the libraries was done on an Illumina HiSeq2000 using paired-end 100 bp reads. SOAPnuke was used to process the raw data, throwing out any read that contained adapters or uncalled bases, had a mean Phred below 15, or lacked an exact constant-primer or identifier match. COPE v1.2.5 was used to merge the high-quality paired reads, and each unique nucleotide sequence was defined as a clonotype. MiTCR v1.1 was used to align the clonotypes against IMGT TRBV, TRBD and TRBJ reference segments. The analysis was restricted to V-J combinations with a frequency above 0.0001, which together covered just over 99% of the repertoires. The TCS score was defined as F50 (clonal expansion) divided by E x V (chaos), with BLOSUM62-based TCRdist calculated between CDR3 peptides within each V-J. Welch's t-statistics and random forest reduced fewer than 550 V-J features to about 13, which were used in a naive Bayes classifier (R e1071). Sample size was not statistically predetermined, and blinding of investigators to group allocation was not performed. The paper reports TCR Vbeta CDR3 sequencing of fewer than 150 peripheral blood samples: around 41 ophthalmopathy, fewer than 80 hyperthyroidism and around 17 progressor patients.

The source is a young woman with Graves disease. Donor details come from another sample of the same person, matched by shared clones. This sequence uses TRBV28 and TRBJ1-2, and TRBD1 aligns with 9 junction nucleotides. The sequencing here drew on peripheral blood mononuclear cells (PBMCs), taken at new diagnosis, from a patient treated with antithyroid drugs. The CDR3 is CASSSPGQGLLGYTF. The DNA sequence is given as TGTGCCAGCAGTTCCCCGGGACAGGGTCTCCTCGGCTACACCTTC.